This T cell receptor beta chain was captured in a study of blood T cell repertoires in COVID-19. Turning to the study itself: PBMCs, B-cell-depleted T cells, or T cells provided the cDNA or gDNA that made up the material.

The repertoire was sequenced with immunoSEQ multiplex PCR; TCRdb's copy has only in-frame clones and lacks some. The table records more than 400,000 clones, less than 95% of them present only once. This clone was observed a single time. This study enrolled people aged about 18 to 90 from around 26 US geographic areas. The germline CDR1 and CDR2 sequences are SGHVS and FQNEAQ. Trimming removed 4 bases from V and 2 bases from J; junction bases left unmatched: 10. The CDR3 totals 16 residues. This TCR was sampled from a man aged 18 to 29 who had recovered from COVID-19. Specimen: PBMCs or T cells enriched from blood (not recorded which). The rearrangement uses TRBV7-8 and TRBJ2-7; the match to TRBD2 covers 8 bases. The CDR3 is CASSSLSAGVTYEQYF. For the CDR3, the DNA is TGTGCCAGCAGCTCTCTCTCAGCGGGGGTTACCTACGAGCAGTACTTC.